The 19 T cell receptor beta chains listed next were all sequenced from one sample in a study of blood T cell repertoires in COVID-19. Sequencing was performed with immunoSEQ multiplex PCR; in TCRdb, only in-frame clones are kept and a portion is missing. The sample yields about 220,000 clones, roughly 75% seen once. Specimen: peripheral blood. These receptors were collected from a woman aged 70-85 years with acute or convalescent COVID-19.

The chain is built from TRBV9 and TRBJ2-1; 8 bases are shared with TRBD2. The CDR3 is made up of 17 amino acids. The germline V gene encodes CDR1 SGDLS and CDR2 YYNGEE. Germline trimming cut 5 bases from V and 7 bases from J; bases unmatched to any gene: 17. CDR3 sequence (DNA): TGTGCCAGCAGTCCCCAACCCCGAAGACTAGCGTGGAATGAGCAGTTCTTC. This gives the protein CASSPQPRRLAWNEQFF.

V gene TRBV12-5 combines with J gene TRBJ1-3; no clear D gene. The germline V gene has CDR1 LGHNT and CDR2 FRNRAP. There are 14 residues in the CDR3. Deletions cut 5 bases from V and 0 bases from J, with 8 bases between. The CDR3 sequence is CASGLSGSGNTIYF. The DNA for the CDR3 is TGTGCTAGTGGTCTCAGCGGCTCTGGAAACACCATATATTTT.

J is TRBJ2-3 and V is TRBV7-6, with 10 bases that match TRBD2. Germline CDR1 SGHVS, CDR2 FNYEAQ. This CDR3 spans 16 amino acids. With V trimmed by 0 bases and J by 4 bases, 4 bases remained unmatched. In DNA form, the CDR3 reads TGTGCCAGCAGCTTAGCGCCTAGCGGGGGCCCAGATACGCAGTATTTT. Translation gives CASSLAPSGGPDTQYF.

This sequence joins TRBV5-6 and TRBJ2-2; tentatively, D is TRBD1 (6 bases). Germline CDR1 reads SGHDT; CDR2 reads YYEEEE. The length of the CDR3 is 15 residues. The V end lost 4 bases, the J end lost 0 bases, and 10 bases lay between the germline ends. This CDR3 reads CASSPRDTNTGELFF. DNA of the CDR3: TGTGCCAGCAGCCCTCGGGACACGAACACCGGGGAGCTGTTTTTT.

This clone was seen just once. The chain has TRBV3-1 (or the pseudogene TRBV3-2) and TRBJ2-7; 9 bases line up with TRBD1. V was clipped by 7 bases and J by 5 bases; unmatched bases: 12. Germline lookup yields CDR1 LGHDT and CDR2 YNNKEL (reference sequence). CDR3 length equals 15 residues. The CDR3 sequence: CASTPPGQGSHEQYV. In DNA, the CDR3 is TGTGCCAGCACCCCACCGGGACAGGGTTCACACGAGCAGTACGTC.

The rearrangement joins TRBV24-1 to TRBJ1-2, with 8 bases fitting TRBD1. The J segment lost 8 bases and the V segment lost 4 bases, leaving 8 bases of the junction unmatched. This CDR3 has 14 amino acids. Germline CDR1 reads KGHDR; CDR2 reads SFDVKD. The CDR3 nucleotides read TGTGCCACCAGTGACCAAGGACAGGGCCGGGGCTACACCTTC. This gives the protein CATSDQGQGRGYTF.

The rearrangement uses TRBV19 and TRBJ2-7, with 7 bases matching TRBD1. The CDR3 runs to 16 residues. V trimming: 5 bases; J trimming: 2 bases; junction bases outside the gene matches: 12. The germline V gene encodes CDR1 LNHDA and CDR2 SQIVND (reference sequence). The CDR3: CASSFFHGTDPYEQYF. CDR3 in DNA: TGTGCCAGTAGTTTCTTCCACGGGACAGATCCCTACGAGCAGTACTTC.

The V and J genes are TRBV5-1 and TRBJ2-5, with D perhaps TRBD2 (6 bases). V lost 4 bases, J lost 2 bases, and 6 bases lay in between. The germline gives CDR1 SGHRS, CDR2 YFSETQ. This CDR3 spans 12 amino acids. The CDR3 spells CASSGGQETQYF. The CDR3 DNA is TGCGCCAGCAGCGGGGGGCAAGAGACCCAGTACTTC.

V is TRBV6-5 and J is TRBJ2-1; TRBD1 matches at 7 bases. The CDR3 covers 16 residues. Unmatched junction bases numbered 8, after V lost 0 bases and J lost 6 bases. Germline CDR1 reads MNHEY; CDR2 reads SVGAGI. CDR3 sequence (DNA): TGTGCCAGCAGTTACTCGGGCAGGGGGTATGGCAATGAGCAGTTCTTC. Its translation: CASSYSGRGYGNEQFF.

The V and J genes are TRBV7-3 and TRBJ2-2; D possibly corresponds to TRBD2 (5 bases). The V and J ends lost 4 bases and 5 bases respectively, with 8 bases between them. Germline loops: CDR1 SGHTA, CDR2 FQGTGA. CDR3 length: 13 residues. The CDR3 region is CASSSGVTGELFF. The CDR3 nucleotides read TGTGCCAGCAGCTCCGGGGTAACCGGGGAGCTGTTTTTT.

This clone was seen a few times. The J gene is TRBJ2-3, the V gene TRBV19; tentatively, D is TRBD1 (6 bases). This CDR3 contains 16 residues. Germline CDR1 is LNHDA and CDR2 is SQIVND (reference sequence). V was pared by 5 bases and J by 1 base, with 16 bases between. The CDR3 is CASSPRRTEGTDTQYF. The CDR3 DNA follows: TGTGCCAGTAGTCCCCGGAGGACAGAGGGCACAGATACGCAGTATTTT.

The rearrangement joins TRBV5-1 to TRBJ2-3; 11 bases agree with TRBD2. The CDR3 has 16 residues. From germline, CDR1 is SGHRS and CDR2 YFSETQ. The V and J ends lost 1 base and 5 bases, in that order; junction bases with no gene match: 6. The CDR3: CASSLNSGGALDTQYF. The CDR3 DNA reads TGCGCCAGCAGCTTGAATAGCGGGGGGGCCCTAGATACGCAGTATTTT.

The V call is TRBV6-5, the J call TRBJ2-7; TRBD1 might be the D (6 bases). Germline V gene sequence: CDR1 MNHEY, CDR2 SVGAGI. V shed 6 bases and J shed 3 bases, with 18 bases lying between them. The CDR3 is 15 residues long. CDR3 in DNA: TGTGCCAGCAGACACAGGGCGCTAGGTCTCTACGAGCAGTACTTC. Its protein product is CASRHRALGLYEQYF.

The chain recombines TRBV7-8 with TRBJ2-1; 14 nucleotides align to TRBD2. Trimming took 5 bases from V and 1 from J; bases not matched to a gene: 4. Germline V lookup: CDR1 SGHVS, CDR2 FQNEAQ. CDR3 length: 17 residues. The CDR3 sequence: CASSQWTSGGSYNEQFF. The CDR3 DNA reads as TGTGCCAGCAGCCAATGGACTAGCGGGGGGTCCTACAATGAGCAGTTCTTC.

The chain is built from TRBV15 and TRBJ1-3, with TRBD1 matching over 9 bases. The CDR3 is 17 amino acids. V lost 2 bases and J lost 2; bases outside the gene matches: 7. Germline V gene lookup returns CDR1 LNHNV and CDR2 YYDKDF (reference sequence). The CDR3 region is CATSRRQGVGTGNTIYF. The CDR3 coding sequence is TGTGCCACCAGCAGACGACAGGGGGTAGGAACTGGAAACACCATATATTTT. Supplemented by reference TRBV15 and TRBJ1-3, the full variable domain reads DAMVIQNPRYQVTQFGKPVTLSCSQTLNHNVMYWYQQKSSQAPKLLFHYYDKDFNNEADTPDNFQSRRPNTSFCFLDIRSPGLGDTAMYLCATSRRQGVGTGNTIYFGEGSWLTVV.

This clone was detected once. In DNA, the CDR3 is TGTGCCAGCAGCCAAGGGGCGGGGGGGCAAGGAGATACGCAGTATTTT. Its translation: CASSQGAGGQGDTQYF. The chain carries TRBV3-1 (or the pseudogene TRBV3-2) and TRBJ2-3, with 9 bases aligning to TRBD2. J gave up 5 bases and V 1 base, and 7 bases lay outside the gene matches. Germline CDR1 reads LGHDT; CDR2 reads YNNKEL (reference sequence). This CDR3 is built from 16 residues.

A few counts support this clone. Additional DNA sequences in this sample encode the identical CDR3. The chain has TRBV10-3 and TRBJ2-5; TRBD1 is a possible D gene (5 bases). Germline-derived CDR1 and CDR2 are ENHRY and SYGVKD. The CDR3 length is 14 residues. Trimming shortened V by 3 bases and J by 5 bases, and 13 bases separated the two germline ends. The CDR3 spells CAISDPQGEETQYF. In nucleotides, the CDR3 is TGTGCCATCAGTGACCCGCAGGGTGAGGAGACCCAGTACTTC.

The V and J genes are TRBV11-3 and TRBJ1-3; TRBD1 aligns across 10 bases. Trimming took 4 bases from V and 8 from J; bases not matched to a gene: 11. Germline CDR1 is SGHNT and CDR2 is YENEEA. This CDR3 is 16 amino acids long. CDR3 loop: CASSYRGRQGAYTIYF. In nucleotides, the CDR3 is TGTGCCAGCAGCTATAGGGGCCGACAGGGGGCTTACACCATATATTTT.

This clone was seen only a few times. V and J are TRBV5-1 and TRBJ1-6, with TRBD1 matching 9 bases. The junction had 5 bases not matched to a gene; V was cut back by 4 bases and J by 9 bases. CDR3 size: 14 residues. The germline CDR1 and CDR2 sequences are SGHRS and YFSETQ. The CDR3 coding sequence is TGCGCCAGCAGCCGGGGACAGGGTTCTTCACCCCTCCACTTT. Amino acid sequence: CASSRGQGSSPLHF.